This T cell receptor beta chain was sequenced during a study of human thymus T cells (dated by TCRdb to 2019 to 2021). For context, the study as a whole: TCR alpha and beta repertoires from roughly eight infant thymus samples and a few related peripheral blood samples were characterized in the study. Donor ages ranged from roughly 7 to 250 days, and the cohort comprised over 5 male and two female infants. General study outcomes and caveats: Thymus samples yielded on average about 810,000 unique TCRB clonotypes, compared with roughly 92,000 from blood samples. According to the related research, thymic TCR repertoires were highly overlapping among unrelated individuals. V and J gene segment usage appeared biased in both thymic and peripheral blood repertoires.

Thymus tissue was collected as surgical resects that were removed during corrective cardiac surgery. Donors were immunologically healthy infants undergoing open corrective cardiac surgery for congenital heart defects in Finland. Thymocytes were mechanically released from the tissue and were stored as pellets of about 9-33 million cells at -70 degrees C. A QIAsymphony instrument was used to extract genomic DNA from frozen cell pellets. The immunoSEQ multiplex PCR assay was used to amplify the TCRB and TCRAD loci from a standardized amount of quality-controlled genomic DNA. The amplicons covered the V(D)J region and were long enough to include the CDR3 and to identify the V and J genes. The amplicons were sequenced on an Illumina platform via the commercial immunoSEQ service. As for how the authors treated the data: Primer bias and sequencing errors were corrected using previously described methods, and TCRAD and TCRB definitions followed the IMGT database. Repertoires were analysed with immunoSEQ Analyzer 3.0 and VDJTools, covering basic statistics, V/J segment usage, diversity estimates, rarefaction and pairwise overlap. Diversity was estimated using the Chao1, ChaoE, Efron-Thisted, Shannon and inverse Simpson indices, and was also estimated on datasets down-sampled to the size of the smallest sample. Repertoire overlap was determined by strict matching of CDR3 nucleotide sequence, V gene and J gene, and Jaccard-based multidimensional scaling clustering was applied. TCRdb re-hosts the immuneACCESS table, in-frame sequences only. Its copies lack some clones; in the studies checked, an unresolved V gene accounts for under half of them, and the cause for the rest is not known. The DNA was the basis for D and trimming; V, J and clone size are from that table. In this sample the table shows approximately 71,000 clones, roughly 94% of which occur a single time. Under 0.04% of the sample comes from the top ten.

V sheds 5 bases and J sheds 2 bases, leaving 17 bases between their ends. The CDR3 has 16 amino acids, counting the end cysteine and phenylalanine. Only the CDR3 part of the read is kept: 48 bases, read in frame from the first base. CDR1 is given as SGHAT and CDR2 as FQDESV, both from the germline V gene (reference sequence). Worth noting for this clone: This clone's antigen is unknown. Per-nucleotide qualities are absent, and no much larger clonotype sits a single base away.

This receptor chain uses TRBV11-1 and TRBJ2-3, with no D gene named confidently. The sample consisted of thymus tissue. This receptor was identified in a girl younger than two with a congenital heart defect but otherwise immunologically healthy. The CDR3 reads CASSLSSALNTDTQYF. The sequenced DNA: TGTGCCAGCAGCCTATCATCAGCCTTAAACACAGATACGCAGTATTTT.